Listed below are T cell receptor beta chains from one sample, sequenced in a study of PD-1 blockade in classical Hodgkin lymphoma. Clones were sequenced by immunoSEQ multiplex PCR, and TCRdb holds only the in-frame ones, with some missing. The sample holds approximately 19,000 clones, 79% seen once. Sequencing used peripheral blood mononuclear cells (PBMCs), obtained before the second cycle of nivolumab. These receptors were taken from a human donor with classical Hodgkin lymphoma. CDR3s include the opening cysteine and the closing phenylalanine or tryptophan. The listing skips clone size in some rows; elsewhere it reads once, few, many or a size class.

clone_size v_call cdr3_aa
NA TRBV5-1 CASSWGGPGSTDTQYF
NA TRBV5-6 CASSTIQAPGSPLHF
NA TRBV20-1 CSARSETQYF
NA TRBV19 CASRQLAGESNQPQHF
NA TRBV5-8 CASSFRPNSPLHF
NA TRBV2 CARDQEGYGYTF
once TRBV12-2 CASRRSRVIASYNSPLHF
NA TRBV6-4 CASSGGEADTQYF
NA TRBV10-1 CASRGQGGSYEQYF
NA TRBV27 CASRPTGWGEKLFF
NA TRBV15 CATSRDAGGRTDTQYF
NA TRBV28 CASSTGTGGTDTQYF
NA TRBV11-3 CASSRQTGYEQYF
NA TRBV7-9 CASSPGLAGETQYF
NA TRBV18 CASSSPGGASYNEQFF
NA TRBV7-2 CASSVGGAVSDTQYF
NA TRBV11-3 CASSLGGQRNEQFF
NA TRBV27 CASSLSGLGNQPQHF
NA TRBV29-1 CSVEEGGVLAGSSYNEQFF
NA TRBV6-5 CASSYTLNTEAFF
NA TRBV27 CASSSIGQGTTLWNEQFF
once TRBV7-9 CASSLVLNYGYTF
NA TRBV7-9 CASSLFGGRGADTQYF
few TRBV6-1 CASMSGIRNTGELFF
NA TRBV7-9 CASSLAGRGDQPQHF
NA TRBV28 CASNRGGGELFF
NA TRBV27 CASSFRVLNNEQFF
NA TRBV21-1 CASSVPSGQLYEQYF
NA TRBV2 CASKVNTGELFF
once TRBV12-5 CASAIWTGINQPQHF